The rows below give T cell receptor beta chains drawn from one sample of a study of blood T cell repertoires in COVID-19. Repertoires were generated with immunoSEQ multiplex PCR, while TCRdb's copy carries only in-frame clones and drops some. The table has more than 95,000 clones, 80% to 85% seen once; the top ten hold 15%. Source material: peripheral blood. These receptors all stem from a woman over 75 with acute or convalescent COVID-19. The CDR3 runs from the conserved cysteine through the conserved F or W. The D gene is left open where the match is weak. For some rows the clone size is stated as once, few or many, or as a class when expanded; others skip it.

abundance,d_gene,v_gene,j_gene,CDR3nt,CDR3aa
-,-,TRBV19,TRBJ1-1,TGTGCCAGTAGTGGTTTCCAGAGGGATGGGAACACTGAAGCTTTCTTT,CASSGFQRDGNTEAFF
-,-,TRBV7-9,TRBJ2-2,TGTGCCAGCTCCAGGGGCAACACCGGGGAGCTGTTTTTT,CASSRGNTGELFF
-,TRBD2,TRBV10-3,TRBJ2-3,TGTGCCATCAGGGGAGGGGCAGATACGCAGTATTTT,CAIRGGADTQYF
-,-,TRBV9,TRBJ2-1,TGTGCCAGCAGCGTCTCCCCGGGAGAGGAGCAGTTCTTC,CASSVSPGEEQFF
-,-,TRBV30,TRBJ2-1,TGTGCCTGGAGTGCGACTAGACACAATGAGCAGTTCTTC,CAWSATRHNEQFF
-,TRBD2,TRBV30,TRBJ2-5,TGTGCCCGAAGCCGGGGACTAGGTTCGGAGACCCAGTACTTC,CARSRGLGSETQYF
-,-,TRBV28,TRBJ1-1,TGTGCCAGCTTATCTCAGGCAGGTGGGAACACTGAAGCTTTCTTT,CASLSQAGGNTEAFF
-,-,TRBV29-1,TRBJ1-4,TGCAGCGTCATAGGGGGTGATGGTGAAAAACTGTTTTTT,CSVIGGDGEKLFF
once,TRBD1,TRBV12-5,TRBJ1-1,TGTGCTAGTGGTTCGCCCGGACAGGGGATTCATGAAGCTTTCTTT,CASGSPGQGIHEAFF
-,-,TRBV2,TRBJ1-4,TGTGCCAGCAGTGATCAGGGCGGAGAAAAACTGTTTTTT,CASSDQGGEKLFF
-,-,TRBV6-2/TRBV6-3,TRBJ2-2,TGTGCCAGCAGTTACTCGAGACGCGGGGGGGAGCTGTTTTTT,CASSYSRRGGELFF
few,-,TRBV19,TRBJ2-6,TGTGCCAGTAGAGGCATAGGAGGGGTCCTGACTTTC,CASRGIGGVLTF
-,-,TRBV5-4,TRBJ2-1,TGTGCCAGCAGCCCACTGAATACGGGTATCTACAATGAGCAGTTCTTC,CASSPLNTGIYNEQFF
-,TRBD1,TRBV27,TRBJ1-1,TGTGCCAGCAGTCCCGGGACAGGGAACACTGAAGCTTTCTTT,CASSPGTGNTEAFF
-,TRBD2,TRBV24-1,TRBJ2-3,TGTGCCACCAGTGATCCGGGACTAGAAGTCACAGATACGCAGTATTTT,CATSDPGLEVTDTQYF
-,-,TRBV23-1,TRBJ1-1,TGCGCCAGCAGTCAATCGGTGCAGGGGACTGAAGCTTTCTTT,CASSQSVQGTEAFF
once,-,TRBV3-1/TRBV3-2,TRBJ2-5,TGTGCCAGCAGCCTGGACAACACAAGGGAGACCCAGTACTTC,CASSLDNTRETQYF
-,TRBD1,TRBV10-3,TRBJ1-1,TGTGCCATCAGCCGGACAGGGACTGAAGCTTTCTTT,CAISRTGTEAFF
-,TRBD2,TRBV29-1,TRBJ2-1,TGCAGCGCCCGTAGACCACTAGCGGGAGCGCTGGACTCCTACAATGAGCAGTTCTTC,CSARRPLAGALDSYNEQFF
-,TRBD1,TRBV9,TRBJ1-5,TGTGCCAGCAGCGGAGGGGACAGCGAGGGCAATCAGCCCCAGCATTTT,CASSGGDSEGNQPQHF
-,-,TRBV12-5,TRBJ1-1,TGTGCTAGTGGTTTGGGACAGTTGAACACTGAAGCTTTCTTT,CASGLGQLNTEAFF
-,TRBD2,TRBV19,TRBJ2-3,TGTGCCAGTAGTATTGCGGGAGGGACAGATACGCAGTATTTT,CASSIAGGTDTQYF
-,TRBD2,TRBV24-1,TRBJ2-3,TGTGCCACCAGTGATTCGTCGAGCGGGAGTCTCACAGATACGCAGTATTTT,CATSDSSSGSLTDTQYF
-,TRBD2,TRBV28,TRBJ2-7,TGTGCCAGCAGTACCTCTAGCGGTTGGTCCTACGAGCAGTACTTC,CASSTSSGWSYEQYF
-,TRBD1,TRBV14,TRBJ2-1,TGTGCCAGCAGCCAAGATAACAGGGGGATGCAGTTCTTC,CASSQDNRGMQFF
-,-,TRBV7-9,TRBJ1-1,TGTGCCAGCAGCCCTATTTGGGGGGGGGCTGAAGCTTTCTTT,CASSPIWGGAEAFF
-,TRBD1,TRBV24-1,TRBJ2-5,TGTGCCACCAGTGATCCATTAGGGACAGGGAGGGGTCAGACCCAGTACTTC,CATSDPLGTGRGQTQYF
-,-,TRBV9,TRBJ1-5,TGTGCCAGCAGCGGGACATCTAGCAATCAGCCCCAGCATTTT,CASSGTSSNQPQHF
-,-,TRBV7-2,TRBJ2-1,TGTGCCAGCAGCTCCCCGGGATACAATGAGCAGTTCTTC,CASSSPGYNEQFF
-,TRBD2,TRBV5-1,TRBJ2-3,TGCGCCAGCAGCTCCTCAGGTTTCGCGGGAGGGTTTAAAGATACGCAGTATTTT,CASSSSGFAGGFKDTQYF
-,-,TRBV12-3/TRBV12-4,TRBJ2-7,TGTGCCAGCAGGGGAACAGGATCCTACGAGCAGTACTTC,CASRGTGSYEQYF
-,TRBD1,TRBV24-1,TRBJ2-3,TGTGCCACCAGTGATTTGCGCCGACAGGGGGTAGAAGATACGCAGTATTTT,CATSDLRRQGVEDTQYF
-,-,TRBV11-3,TRBJ2-7,TGTGCCAGCAGCGCGGACAGTGAGCAGTACTTC,CASSADSEQYF
-,TRBD1,TRBV6-5,TRBJ2-3,TGTGCCAGCAGACGGACAGGGGGCATAGATACGCAGTATTTT,CASRRTGGIDTQYF
-,-,TRBV11-3,TRBJ1-1,TGTGCCAGCAGCTTAGACGGGGACACTGAAGCTTTCTTT,CASSLDGDTEAFF
-,TRBD2,TRBV4-1,TRBJ2-5,TGCGCCAGCAGCCAAGAGCTGTACAGGGCCGGGACTAGTTTAGTGGAGACCCAGTACTTC,CASSQELYRAGTSLVETQYF
-,TRBD1,TRBV10-1,TRBJ1-5,TGCGCCAGCAGTCATGTGGACAGGCGCAATCAGCCCCAGCATTTT,CASSHVDRRNQPQHF
-,TRBD2,TRBV24-1,TRBJ2-1,TGTGCCACCAGTGATCATGGACTAGCCGCCTACAATGAGCAGTTCTTC,CATSDHGLAAYNEQFF
-,-,TRBV27,TRBJ2-3,TGTGCCAGCAGCCGAGACAGGGACTCAGATACGCAGTATTTT,CASSRDRDSDTQYF
-,-,TRBV5-1,TRBJ1-2,TGCGCCAGCAGTTACTCCCCAGGGCCAGCTAACTATGGCTACACCTTC,CASSYSPGPANYGYTF
few,TRBD1,TRBV2,TRBJ2-2,TGTGCCAGCATCAGACAGGGGTACACCGGGGAGCTGTTTTTT,CASIRQGYTGELFF
-,-,TRBV7-9,TRBJ2-7,TGTGCCAGCAGCCCTAGCTGGGTTTACGAGCAGTACTTC,CASSPSWVYEQYF
-,-,TRBV2,TRBJ2-1,TGTGCCAGCAGTGAGATCGCCGGGACACTTAGCTCCTACAATGAGCAGTTCTTC,CASSEIAGTLSSYNEQFF
-,-,TRBV7-6,TRBJ2-2,TGTGCCAGCAGCTTAAACATCGGCGGGATGAACACCGGGGAGCTGTTTTTT,CASSLNIGGMNTGELFF